Included here is one T cell receptor beta chain sequence, with context. Antigen: not known. The CDR3 extends over 14 amino acids. The germline V and J ends were trimmed by 10 bases and 0 bases, with 16 bases remaining between them. Germline assignment: CDR1 MNHNY and CDR2 SVGAGI (reference sequence). This entry belongs to a study of T cells in localized non-small cell lung cancer. General study findings and limits: Appearance in adjacent lung was seen for a median 57 of the top 100 tumor clones. Because only a single region of the tumor was sequenced, heterogeneity remains possible. T cell clonality was highest in uninvolved adjacent lung, above tumor. Greater T cell density in blood accompanied longer overall survival.

Assay used: immunoSEQ multiplex PCR; TCRdb lists only in-frame clones, some missing. The sample includes 25,000 to 30,000 clones, 70% to 90% of them seen just once. The sample in question was peripheral blood, obtained before any cancer treatment. This TCR was sampled from a female donor of 60 years or more with stage III squamous cell lung carcinoma. The V and J genes are TRBV6-6 and TRBJ2-7; D not resolved. The CDR3 nucleotides read TGTGCCACCAGGCCCCGTTTCAGCTCCTACGAGCAGTACTTC. The encoded protein is CATRPRFSSYEQYF.